This TCR beta chain is drawn from a study of shared clonotypes between healthy human individuals. The J segment lost 4 bases and the V segment lost 3 bases, leaving 3 bases of the junction unmatched. CDR1 and CDR2 from the germline V gene are SGHRS and YFSETQ. CDR3 length equals 14 residues. Comment on this clone: Its specificity is unknown. Within the sample, other DNA sequences also encode this same CDR3.

General study results and limits: When compared with the clonotypes that were shared by all four sorted-subset donors, the non-shared clonotypes turned out to have lower generation probabilities.

Profiling relied on immunoSEQ multiplex PCR, and the TCRdb table lists in-frame clones only, not all of them. Here the sample spans roughly 2.2 million clones, 80% to 95% being singletons. Sequencing was carried out using naive CD4+ T cells from PBMCs. Subset reported: CD45RA+ positively selected. The genes are TRBV5-1 and TRBJ2-1, with TRBD1 matching over 8 bases. The sequence derives from a man aged 18 to 35 in good health. Some clones in this sample may be carry-over from other donors' samples. Written as DNA, the CDR3 is TGCGCCAGCAGCTCTGGACAGGGTTACAATGAGCAGTTCTTC. Protein sequence: CASSSGQGYNEQFF.